The 5 T cell receptor beta chains given below trace back to one sample, sequenced in a study of blood T cells in healthy people across ages. A second roughly 6 to 11 cycle PCR used barcoded and J-beta primers. TCRdb analysed the 5' RACE reads with MiXCR anew, one entry per CDR3 protein. The table lists around 1,000,000 distinct CDR3 sequences, around two fifths of them singletons. What was sequenced was blood. The receptors shown here come from a man between 18 and 29 years old in good health.

Written as DNA, the CDR3 is TGTGCCAGCAGCCCGCTAGCGGGGAGCCGCTACAATGAGCAGTTCTTC. The encoded protein is CASSPLAGSRYNEQFF. V and J are TRBV14 and TRBJ2-1; 9 nucleotides align to TRBD2. The CDR3 runs 16 residues. The V gene's germline CDR1 is SGHDN and CDR2 FVKESK. Trimming cost V 4 bases and J 3 bases; bases outside gene matches: 7.

V is TRBV7-2 and J is TRBJ1-4; 7 nucleotides align to TRBD1. The CDR3 consists of 16 residues. Germline values: CDR1 SGHTA, CDR2 FQGNSA. V shed 6 bases and J 4 bases; nucleotides not matched to a gene: 11. The CDR3 DNA reads TGTGCCAGCAGTCACGACGGGACAGCCCTTAATGAAAAACTGTTTTTT. This encodes CASSHDGTALNEKLFF.

Only a few counts were recorded for this clonotype. J is TRBJ2-3 and V is TRBV24-1; unclear D gene. Deletions cut 1 base from V and 4 bases from J, with 5 bases between. CDR1 is KGHDR, CDR2 SFDVKD, per germline. This CDR3 region has 13 residues. The CDR3 loop is CATSDFAADTQYF. The CDR3 bases are TGTGCCACCAGTGATTTTGCGGCAGATACGCAGTATTTT.

The rearrangement joins TRBV6-6 to TRBJ2-5; TRBD1 or TRBD2 may be the D gene (5 bases each). Germline CDR1 and CDR2: MNHNY and SVGAGI (reference sequence). The V end was cut by 1 base, the J end by 2 bases, with 17 bases between. This CDR3 contains 17 residues. Here the CDR3 reads CASSYFLRGSAQETQYF. In nucleotides, the CDR3 is TGTGCCAGCAGTTACTTTCTCCGGGGCAGCGCACAAGAGACCCAGTACTTC.

The chain couples TRBV5-1 to TRBJ2-1, with 8 bases aligning to TRBD1. The CDR3 covers 12 residues. Germline V gene sequence: CDR1 SGHRS, CDR2 YFSETQ. The J segment lost 10 bases and the V segment lost 4 bases, leaving 4 bases of the junction unmatched. CDR3 amino acids: CASSIGQGEQFF. The CDR3 coding sequence is TGCGCCAGCAGCATAGGACAGGGAGAGCAGTTCTTC.